This T cell receptor beta chain was sequenced during a study of blood T cell repertoires in COVID-19. The table came from immunoSEQ multiplex PCR; TCRdb's copy has only in-frame clones and leaves some out. The sample contains approximately 90,000 clones, 65% to 85% of which appear only once. Between the trimmed V and J ends, which lost 6 bases and 2 bases, there was a span of 14 bases. From germline, CDR1 is SGHAT and CDR2 FQNNGV. This CDR3 has 14 amino acids. This TCR came from a man between 65 and 85 years old with COVID-19, enrolled during active disease. The J gene is TRBJ2-7, the V gene TRBV11-2; D possibly corresponds to TRBD2 (7 bases). The sequenced sample was peripheral blood. The CDR3 spells CASRRGGQAYEQYF. The DNA of the CDR3 is TGTGCCAGCAGAAGGGGGGGCCAGGCCTACGAGCAGTACTTC.